What follows are 5 T cell receptor beta chains derived from one specimen sequenced in a study of CD8+ T cells in alopecia areata. Treatment of the sample: oral pan-JAK inhibitor, 5-10 mg twice daily. RNA was isolated and reverse transcribed to cDNA, the sequencing template. Generated by immunoSEQ multiplex PCR, the TCRdb table keeps only in-frame clones and is missing some. The sample consists of some 160,000 clones, about two thirds of them appearing once. The material was CD4+ T cells sorted from blood, obtained at week 4, from a patient treated with tofacitinib. These receptors all come from a human donor with alopecia areata.

The chain links TRBV5-1 to TRBJ2-5; 12 bases match TRBD2. The CDR3 covers 15 residues. V was clipped by 3 bases and J by 5 bases; unmatched bases: 5. Germline V lookup: CDR1 SGHRS, CDR2 YFSETQ. This chain's CDR3 is CASSSSGGAPETQYF. CDR3 DNA sequence: TGCGCCAGCAGCTCTAGCGGGGGGGCCCCGGAGACCCAGTACTTC.

The rearrangement uses TRBV7-9 and TRBJ1-2; D remains ambiguous. V gave up 5 bases and J gave up 0 bases, with 7 bases separating them. The germline V gene has CDR1 SEHNR and CDR2 FQNEAQ (reference sequence). The CDR3 has 13 residues. CDR3 sequence: CASSTSANYGYTF. For the CDR3, the DNA is TGTGCCAGCAGCACTTCCGCTAACTATGGCTACACCTTC.

The V call is TRBV5-1, the J call TRBJ2-7; 9 nucleotides agree with TRBD1. CDR1 and CDR2 (germline): SGHRS, YFSETQ. The CDR3 has 15 amino acids. The V and J ends lost 3 bases and 7 bases, in that order; junction bases with no gene match: 11. This CDR3 reads CASSSGTGNAGEQYF. The DNA of the CDR3 is TGCGCCAGCAGCTCAGGGACAGGGAATGCGGGAGAGCAGTACTTC.

This clone was observed a few times. The V call is TRBV19, the J call TRBJ1-1, with D perhaps matching TRBD1 (6 bases). CDR3 length equals 14 residues. CDR1 LNHDA and CDR2 SQIVND come from the germline V gene (reference sequence). V gave up 7 bases and J gave up 4 bases, with 16 bases separating them. As DNA, the CDR3 is TGTGCCAGTACGAAGATTGAACAGGGCACTGAAGCTTTCTTT. It encodes CASTKIEQGTEAFF.

This clone was detected a few times. V is TRBV29-1 and J is TRBJ2-1, with D hard to call. CDR3 length: 14 amino acids. From germline, CDR1 is SQVTM and CDR2 ANQGSEA. Trimming stripped 8 bases from V and 4 bases from J, with 18 bases between. CDR3 loop: CSLRTALGYNEQFF. CDR3 in DNA: TGCAGCTTGAGGACCGCCCTTGGGTACAATGAGCAGTTCTTC.